Sequencing of this TCR beta chain was carried out in a study of blood T cell repertoires in COVID-19. As for the study in general: COVID-19 samples from acute and convalescent phases originated in the United States, Italy and Spain. PBMCs, B-cell-depleted T cells, or T cells were the source of the cDNA or gDNA that made up the material.

Patients of the Seattle cohort, enrolled during active infection, were followed longitudinally. Original data processing: Reference gene primers were amplified, and this amplification served to estimate nucleated cell counts. Sequenced by immunoSEQ multiplex PCR; TCRdb stores in-frame clones only, minus some. The DNA gave D and trimming, while V, J and clone size come from that table. The sample has 300,000 to 350,000 clones, about nine tenths seen once; the top ten hold just over 9.5%. In germline, CDR1 is SNHLY, CDR2 FYNNEI. The germline V and J ends were trimmed by 4 bases and 1 base, with 11 bases remaining between them. The CDR3 totals 15 residues.

The specimen sequenced was peripheral blood. The receptor comes from a man under 40 with COVID-19, enrolled during active disease. The chain is built from TRBV2 and TRBJ2-1; D is perhaps TRBD2 (6 bases). CDR3 nucleotides: TGTGCCAGCAGTGGTCAGAGCGGGTCCTACAATGAGCAGTTCTTC. Translation: CASSGQSGSYNEQFF.